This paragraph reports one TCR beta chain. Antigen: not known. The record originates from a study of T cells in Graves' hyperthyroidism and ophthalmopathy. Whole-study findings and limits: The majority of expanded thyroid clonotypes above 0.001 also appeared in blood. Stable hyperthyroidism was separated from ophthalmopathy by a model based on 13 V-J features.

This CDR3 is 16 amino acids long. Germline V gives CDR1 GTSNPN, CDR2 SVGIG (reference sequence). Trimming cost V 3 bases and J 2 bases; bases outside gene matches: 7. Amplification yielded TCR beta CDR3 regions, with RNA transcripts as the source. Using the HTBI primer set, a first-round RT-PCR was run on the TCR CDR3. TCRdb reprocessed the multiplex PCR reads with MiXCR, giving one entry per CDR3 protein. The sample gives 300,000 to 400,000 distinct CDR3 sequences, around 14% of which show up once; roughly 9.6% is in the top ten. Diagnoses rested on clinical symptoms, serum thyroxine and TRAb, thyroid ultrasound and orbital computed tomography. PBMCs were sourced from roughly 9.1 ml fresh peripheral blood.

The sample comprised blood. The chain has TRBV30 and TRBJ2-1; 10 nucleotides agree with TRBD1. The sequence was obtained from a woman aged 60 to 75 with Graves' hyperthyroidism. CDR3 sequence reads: CAWSDPGQGPYNEQFF. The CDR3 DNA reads TGTGCCTGGAGCGACCCGGGACAGGGGCCCTACAATGAGCAGTTCTTC.